The 14 T cell receptor beta chains in this list originate from one sample, sequenced in a study of T-cell memory formation after mild COVID-19. One entry per CDR3 protein results from TCRdb running MiXCR on the 5' RACE reads. The sample holds about 290,000 distinct CDR3 sequences, approximately 16% seen once. The sequencing input was PBMCs or a T cell subset sorted from them (not recorded which). Every receptor here comes from a man younger than 30 who had mild COVID-19 (a few samples of this study predate the infection). Cell type and time point are not known.

This clonotype was detected a few times. The chain couples TRBV7-2 to TRBJ2-1; 7 nucleotides line up with TRBD2. After removal of 1 base from V and 6 bases from J, the junction contained 3 bases not matched to a gene. The CDR3 is 14 residues long. Germline assignment: CDR1 SGHTA and CDR2 FQGNSA. Here the CDR3 DNA reads TGTGCCAGCAGCTTAGTAGCTAGCGGCAATGAGCAGTTCTTC. It encodes CASSLVASGNEQFF.

This clonotype has a handful of counts. The chain employs TRBV4-2 and TRBJ2-5, with a weak D call TRBD2 (6 bases). The CDR3 runs to 13 residues. Germline CDR1 LGHNA, CDR2 YNFKEQ. Trimming removed 8 bases from V and 3 bases from J, with 13 bases in between. As DNA, the CDR3 is TGTGCCAGCGGCCGGGACTGGGAAGAGACCCAGTACTTC. As protein: CASGRDWEETQYF.

In this sample, this clonotype turned up many times. The chain uses TRBV12-3 or TRBV12-4 and TRBJ2-1, with D unresolved. This CDR3 region has 13 residues. Between the trimmed V and J ends, which lost 0 bases and 7 bases, there was a span of 7 bases. CDR3: CASSLAQLNEQFF. CDR3 bases: TGTGCCAGCAGTTTAGCGCAGTTGAATGAGCAGTTCTTC.

About this clonotype: This may arise from a read error, as a much more abundant clone is one base away. This chain connects TRBV5-1 to TRBJ2-3; perhaps TRBD1 as D (5 bases). The CDR3 is made up of 14 amino acids. Germline-derived CDR1 and CDR2 are SGHRS and YFSETQ. The V end was cut by 4 bases, the J end by 4 bases, with 13 bases between. The CDR3, as DNA: TGCGCCAGCAGCGAGGACACCGCGGCAGATACGCAGTATTTT. Encoded protein: CASSEDTAADTQYF.

This clonotype has a handful of counts. This chain joins TRBV27 and TRBJ2-1; D perhaps matches TRBD1 (6 bases). Trimming shortened V by 5 bases and J by 5 bases, and 13 bases separated the two germline ends. The CDR3 is 14 amino acids. Germline CDR1 MNHEY, CDR2 SMNVEV (reference sequence). The CDR3 DNA reads TGTGCCAGCAGTAAATCGACAGGACACAATGAGCAGTTCTTC. Protein: CASSKSTGHNEQFF.

The CDR3 DNA reads TGTGCCAGCAGCTCTCGGGACCATACCTACAATGAGCAGTTCTTC. The encoded protein is CASSSRDHTYNEQFF. This chain connects TRBV7-8 to TRBJ2-1, with D perhaps being TRBD1 or TRBD2 (5 bases each). With 4 bases removed from V and 2 bases from J, the gap between germline ends came to 12 bases. Germline values: CDR1 SGHVS, CDR2 FQNEAQ. The CDR3 totals 15 residues.

This clonotype was observed a handful of times. This chain links TRBV12-3 or TRBV12-4 with TRBJ2-4, with TRBD1 identical over 8 bases. The CDR3 has 13 residues. V trimming: 1 base; J trimming: 8 bases; junction bases outside the gene matches: 1. The CDR3 nucleotides read TGTGCCAGCAGTTTAGGCAGGGGGCACATTCAGTACTTC. It encodes CASSLGRGHIQYF.

Many counts were recorded for this clonotype. The chain employs TRBV7-2 and TRBJ2-3; D is possibly TRBD2 (7 bases). The V and J ends lost 8 bases and 0 bases respectively, with 12 bases between them. Germline CDR1 is SGHTA and CDR2 is FQGNSA. The CDR3 length is 14 residues. The CDR3 reads CASGRGASTDTQYF. The CDR3 coding sequence is TGTGCCAGCGGCCGGGGGGCCAGCACAGATACGCAGTATTTT.

In its sample, this clonotype was seen many times. The CDR3 region is CASPRSYEQYF. As DNA, the CDR3 is TGTGCCAGTCCGAGAAGCTACGAGCAGTACTTC. The genes are TRBV19 and TRBJ2-7; D not resolved. Germline lookup yields CDR1 LNHDA and CDR2 SQIVND (reference sequence). CDR3 length: 11 amino acids. The V end was cut by 8 bases, the J end by 3 bases, with 8 bases between. The full variable domain, its missing parts supplied by reference TRBV19 and TRBJ2-7, is DGGITQSPKYLFRKEGQNVTLSCEQNLNHDAMYWYRQDPGQGLRLIYYSQIVNDFQKGDIAEGYSVSREKKESFPLTVTSAQKNPTAFYLCASPRSYEQYFGPGTRLTVT.

The V and J genes are TRBV7-6 and TRBJ2-1, with a weak D call TRBD2 (5 bases). CDR1 is SGHVS, CDR2 FNYEAQ, per germline. With 0 bases removed from V and 6 bases from J, the gap between germline ends came to 12 bases. CDR3 length: 15 amino acids. For the CDR3, the DNA is TGTGCCAGCAGCTTAGCGGGAAGGACTTTCAATGAGCAGTTCTTC. As protein: CASSLAGRTFNEQFF. Based on the CDR3 plus reference TRBV7-6 and TRBJ2-1, the full variable domain is GAGVSQSPRYKVTKRGQDVALRCDPISGHVSLYWYRQALGQGPEFLTYFNYEAQQDKSGLPNDRFSAERPEGSISTLTIQRTEQRDSAMYRCASSLAGRTFNEQFFGPGTRLTVL.

The V and J genes are TRBV5-1 and TRBJ2-1; 8 bases are a match to TRBD1. The junction had 9 bases not matched to a gene; V was cut back by 3 bases and J by 10 bases. CDR1 is SGHRS, CDR2 YFSETQ, per germline. The CDR3 is 14 amino acids. The CDR3 protein is CASSSGGQGLEQFF. CDR3 sequence (DNA): TGCGCCAGCAGCTCCGGAGGACAGGGTTTGGAGCAGTTCTTC.

This clonotype was counted a few times. This rearrangement joins TRBV6-1 to TRBJ1-2; a weak D match, TRBD1 (5 bases). Germline CDR1 is MNHNS and CDR2 is SASEGT. The CDR3 has 14 amino acids. V gave up 1 base and J gave up 4 bases, with 10 bases separating them. CDR3 sequence: CASSEGTMRYGYTF. DNA of the CDR3: TGTGCCAGCAGTGAAGGGACAATGCGCTATGGCTACACCTTC.

The rearrangement uses TRBV5-1 and TRBJ1-1, with a possible D match to TRBD1 (6 bases). The CDR3 has 15 residues. V was shortened by 0 bases and J by 4 bases, with 13 bases between the two germline ends. CDR1 and CDR2 (germline): SGHRS, YFSETQ. DNA of the CDR3: TGCGCCAGCAGCTTGGACACAGGGAGTTTCACTGAAGCTTTCTTT. Translating gives CASSLDTGSFTEAFF.

The chain uses TRBV11-2 and TRBJ2-3; 10 bases map to TRBD2. The ends lost 3 bases at V and 5 bases at J; junction bases unmatched: 5. Germline loops: CDR1 SGHAT, CDR2 FQNNGV. CDR3 length: 15 amino acids. The CDR3 here is CASSFSGGSVDTQYF. The CDR3 coding sequence is TGTGCCAGCAGCTTTAGCGGGGGGAGCGTAGATACGCAGTATTTT. Complete variable domain (other parts from reference TRBV11-2 and TRBJ2-3): EAGVAQSPRYKIIEKRQSVAFWCNPISGHATLYWYQQILGQGPKLLIQFQNNGVVDDSQLPKDRFSAERLKGVDSTLKIQPAKLEDSAVYLCASSFSGGSVDTQYFGPGTRLTVL.